A selection of T cell receptor beta chains follows, all from one sample in a study of liver allograft versus peripheral blood T cells. In TCRdb, the reads were re-called with MiXCR into one record per CDR3 protein. Here the sample spans 3,000 to 4,000 distinct CDR3 sequences, 20% to 25% being singletons. The origin of the receptors is a human patient who had a liver transplant. Some T cells may possibly be graft donor cells. The CDR3 runs from the conserved cysteine through the conserved F or W. Each record gives: D gene, V gene, J gene, clone size, CDR3 protein, CDR3 DNA. A D gene is named only where the DNA matches it firmly. Not all rows give a size; the values are once, few, many and, for expanded clones, a class.

>-|TRBV5-6|TRBJ2-7|medium-sized
CASSLRQEPYRSYEQYF
TGTGCCAGCAGCCTTAGACAGGAACCTTACCGTTCCTACGAGCAGTACTTC
>-|TRBV4-1|TRBJ2-7|-
CASSLGLLAFSYEQYF
TGCGCCAGCAGCCTAGGGCTTTTGGCCTTCTCCTACGAGCAGTACTTC
>TRBD2|TRBV27|TRBJ2-7|-
CASIDSGRRVGGSSYEQYF
TGTGCCAGCATCGATAGCGGGAGGCGGGTCGGAGGGAGCTCCTACGAGCAGTACTTC
>-|TRBV5-6|TRBJ1-1|few
CASSLVRAAEVLTEAFF
TGTGCCAGCAGCCTAGTTCGGGCAGCCGAAGTCCTCACTGAAGCTTTCTTT
>-|TRBV12-3/TRBV12-4|TRBJ1-6|medium-sized
CASSFTPRGYNSPLHF
TGTGCCAGCAGTTTTACCCCGAGGGGCTATAATTCACCCCTCCACTTT
>TRBD2|TRBV6-6|TRBJ2-7|medium-sized
CASSSPSGQDF
TGTGCCAGCAGTTCTCCTAGCGGGCAAGACTTC
>-|TRBV5-4|TRBJ2-1|many
CASSLERQEQFF
TGTGCCAGCAGTCTGGAGAGGCAGGAGCAGTTCTTC
>-|TRBV6-1|TRBJ1-4|large
CASSRGAKPNEKLFF
TGTGCCAGCAGCCGGGGCGCGAAACCTAATGAAAAACTGTTTTTT
>TRBD1|TRBV6-1|TRBJ1-2|medium-sized
CATRTGVSTF
TGTGCCACCAGGACAGGCGTTAGCACCTTC
>TRBD1|TRBV30|TRBJ1-2|few
CAWSVAQGARGYTF
TGTGCCTGGAGTGTAGCGCAGGGGGCGCGAGGCTACACCTTC
>-|TRBV7-9|TRBJ2-1|medium-sized
CASSLDRGLYNEQFF
TGTGCCAGCAGCTTAGACCGCGGCCTTTACAATGAGCAGTTCTTC
>-|TRBV11-2|TRBJ2-2|medium-sized
CASSLVRAVNTGELFF
TGTGCCAGCAGCTTAGTGCGGGCCGTTAACACCGGGGAGCTGTTTTTT
>TRBD2|TRBV6-5|TRBJ2-1|medium-sized
CASSQPGLAESSYNEQFF
TGTGCCAGCAGCCAACCGGGACTAGCGGAGAGCTCCTACAATGAGCAGTTCTTC
>-|TRBV20-1|TRBJ1-6|medium-sized
CSARPDQNLHF
TGCAGTGCTAGGCCCGACCAGAACCTCCACTTT
>-|TRBV18|TRBJ2-5|medium-sized
CASSLQETQYF
TGTGCCAGCTCACTCCAAGAGACCCAGTACTTC
>-|TRBV20-1|TRBJ1-2|few
CSARTGMAGGYTF
TGCAGTGCTAGAACGGGTATGGCTGGAGGCTACACCTTC
>-|TRBV28|TRBJ1-5|-
CASSIAGYGFNQPQHF
TGTGCCAGCAGTATCGCGGGATACGGGTTCAATCAGCCCCAGCATTTT
>TRBD2|TRBV6-6|TRBJ2-7|medium-sized
CASSYKRLAEGYEQYF
TGTGCCAGCAGTTACAAGCGGCTAGCGGAGGGATACGAGCAGTACTTC
>TRBD2|TRBV19|TRBJ2-1|medium-sized
CASKKLAGGNNEQFF
TGTGCCAGTAAGAAACTAGCGGGAGGTAACAATGAGCAGTTCTTC
>-|TRBV6-1|TRBJ1-4|medium-sized
CASSETRLNEKLFF
TGTGCCAGCAGTGAAACCAGACTTAATGAAAAACTGTTTTTT
>-|TRBV29-1|TRBJ1-3|large
CSVDSRASGNTIYF
TGCAGCGTTGATAGCAGGGCCTCTGGAAACACCATATATTTT
>-|TRBV5-6|TRBJ1-5|medium-sized
CASSSEFTGTKLNQPQHF
TGTGCCAGCAGCTCGGAATTTACGGGCACTAAACTCAATCAGCCCCAGCATTTT
>-|TRBV5-6|TRBJ2-3|few
CASSLVRKEGTDTQYF
TGTGCCAGCAGCTTGGTCCGAAAAGAAGGCACAGATACGCAGTATTTT
>-|TRBV5-6|TRBJ1-4|medium-sized
CASSSYRVGLLGEKLFF
TGTGCCAGCAGCTCCTACAGGGTGGGCCTCTTGGGTGAAAAACTGTTTTTT
>-|TRBV20-1|TRBJ2-5|medium-sized
CSARGSGGADQETQYF
TGCAGTGCTAGAGGGTCTGGTGGAGCGGACCAAGAGACCCAGTACTTC
>-|TRBV5-5|TRBJ1-1|-
CASSFQGWYTEAFF
TGTGCCAGCAGCTTCCAGGGGTGGTACACTGAAGCTTTCTTT
>TRBD1|TRBV6-5|TRBJ1-6|-
CASSFLPGQGGPLHF
TGTGCCAGCAGTTTCTTACCGGGACAGGGAGGACCCCTCCACTTT
>-|TRBV11-2|TRBJ1-1|-
CASRTIPGHTEAFF
TGTGCCAGCAGAACGATTCCGGGGCACACTGAAGCTTTCTTT
>-|TRBV20-1|TRBJ2-2|medium-sized
CSASQEPGELFF
TGCAGTGCTAGTCAAGAACCCGGGGAGCTGTTTTTT
>-|TRBV9|TRBJ2-1|medium-sized
CASSVGQSSYNEQFF
TGTGCCAGCAGCGTAGGGCAGAGCTCCTACAATGAGCAGTTCTTC
>-|TRBV4-1|TRBJ1-5|-
CASSRGLVGGLQPQHF
TGCGCCAGCAGCCGGGGGTTAGTGGGAGGGCTGCAGCCCCAGCATTTT
>TRBD2|TRBV20-1|TRBJ2-7|medium-sized
CSARGTSGGFVYEQYF
TGCAGTGCTAGAGGGACTAGCGGGGGGTTCGTTTACGAGCAGTACTTC
>-|TRBV18|TRBJ1-1|many
CASSGNMNTEAFF
TGTGCCAGCTCAGGAAACATGAACACTGAAGCTTTCTTT
>-|TRBV7-9|TRBJ2-7|-
CASSSLSGSYEQYF
TGTGCCAGCAGCTCCCTATCAGGGTCCTACGAGCAGTACTTC
>-|TRBV5-5|TRBJ2-2|few
CASSLGVGGSGELFF
TGTGCCAGCAGCTTGGGGGTAGGGGGGTCCGGGGAGCTGTTTTTT
>-|TRBV20-1|TRBJ1-2|few
CSARVGFYGYTF
TGCAGTGCTAGAGTTGGGTTTTATGGCTACACCTTC
>-|TRBV6-1|TRBJ2-1|few
CASSDQGRKQFF
TGTGCCAGCAGTGATCAGGGCAGGAAGCAGTTCTTC
>TRBD1|TRBV18|TRBJ1-1|large
CASSPRDRVNTEAFF
TGTGCCAGCTCACCCCGGGACAGGGTCAACACTGAAGCTTTCTTT
>-|TRBV19|TRBJ2-6|medium-sized
CASSIAGVWANVLTF
TGTGCCAGTAGTATAGCGGGGGTCTGGGCCAACGTCCTGACTTTC
>-|TRBV3-1|TRBJ1-1|few
CASSLPDRNTEAFF
TGTGCCAGCAGCCTCCCGGACAGGAACACTGAAGCTTTCTTT
>-|TRBV27|TRBJ2-1|few
CASSLKGPEGQFF
TGTGCCAGCAGTTTAAAAGGCCCGGAGGGGCAGTTCTTC
>-|TRBV28|TRBJ1-5|medium-sized
CASSLRGARNQPQHF
TGTGCCAGCAGTTTAAGAGGGGCCCGCAATCAGCCCCAGCATTTT
>-|TRBV7-2|TRBJ2-7|medium-sized
CASSSGQEQYF
TGTGCCAGCAGCTCCGGACAGGAGCAGTACTTC
>TRBD2|TRBV3-1|TRBJ2-5|-
CASLLAGGETQYF
TGTGCCAGTTTATTAGCGGGGGGGGAGACCCAGTACTTC
>TRBD1|TRBV18|TRBJ1-5|medium-sized
CASSPAAGGSPGPQHF
TGTGCCAGCTCACCGGCGGCAGGGGGGTCCCCGGGGCCCCAGCATTTT
>-|TRBV18|TRBJ1-1|-
CASSPPQNTEAFF
TGTGCCAGCTCACCACCACAGAACACTGAAGCTTTCTTT
>-|TRBV27|TRBJ1-2|medium-sized
CASSSPRQASGGYTF
TGTGCCAGCAGTTCGCCACGACAGGCCTCGGGGGGCTACACCTTC
>-|TRBV7-9|TRBJ1-4|medium-sized
CASSLRGGSEKLFF
TGTGCCAGCAGCCTTAGGGGGGGCAGTGAAAAACTGTTTTTT
>-|TRBV7-2|TRBJ1-2|few
CASSLGAGEGYGYTF
TGTGCCAGCAGCTTAGGGGCGGGGGAGGGGTATGGCTACACCTTC
>-|TRBV6-5|TRBJ2-1|large
CASSYLGSWNEQFF
TGTGCCAGCAGTTATTTGGGGAGTTGGAATGAGCAGTTCTTC